Each of the 7 T cell receptor beta chains below was sequenced from the same sample in a study of blood T cell repertoires in COVID-19. Assay: immunoSEQ multiplex PCR; the TCRdb copy retains only in-frame clones and omits some. The sample contains roughly 190,000 clones, around four fifths of which appear only once. Sequencing was performed on peripheral blood. The receptors were gathered from a woman in her 70s with active or convalescent COVID-19.

The genes are TRBV6-6 and TRBJ2-5; 8 bases are shared with TRBD1. The CDR3 is 13 residues long. V dropped 5 bases and J dropped 7; count of bases not matched to a gene: 6. The germline gives CDR1 MNHNY, CDR2 SVGAGI (reference sequence). The CDR3 coding sequence is TGTGCCAGCAGTCCAGGACAGGGTTTGACCCAGTACTTC. Protein: CASSPGQGLTQYF.

The chain couples TRBV2 to TRBJ1-1; D not certain. This CDR3 contains 14 residues. CDR1 and CDR2 (germline): SNHLY, FYNNEI. The germline V and J ends were trimmed by 7 bases and 3 bases, with 15 bases remaining between them. CDR3 sequence: CASIPALLDTEAFF. The CDR3 DNA sequence: TGTGCCAGCATCCCGGCCCTACTAGACACTGAAGCTTTCTTT. The full variable domain, with the rest looked up from reference TRBV2 and TRBJ1-1, is EPEVTQTPSHQVTQMGQEVILRCVPISNHLYFYWYRQILGQKVEFLVSFYNNEISEKSEIFDDQFSVERPDGSNFTLKIRSTKLEDSAMYFCASIPALLDTEAFFGQGTRLTVV.

The J gene is TRBJ1-6, the V gene TRBV19; 10 bases are a match to TRBD1. The CDR3 is 14 amino acids. CDR1 is LNHDA, CDR2 SQIVND, per germline (reference sequence). V lost 7 bases, J lost 7 bases, and 4 bases stayed unmatched. The CDR3 nucleotides are TGTGCCAGTACCCCGGGACAGGGGAATTCACCCCTCCACTTT. This translates into CASTPGQGNSPLHF.

V is TRBV4-1 and J is TRBJ2-1, with a weak D call TRBD1 (5 bases). CDR3 length equals 15 residues. Germline V gene sequence: CDR1 MGHRA, CDR2 YSYEKL. V was clipped by 0 bases and J by 9 bases, with 15 bases between them. The CDR3 sequence: CASSQDEQGGIEQFF. CDR3 sequence (DNA): TGCGCCAGCAGCCAAGATGAGCAGGGTGGAATTGAGCAGTTCTTC.

The J gene is TRBJ2-1, the V gene TRBV28; TRBD1 is a possible D gene (6 bases). Germline values: CDR1 MDHEN, CDR2 SYDVKM. The CDR3 consists of 13 residues. Trimming removed 8 bases at V and 6 bases at J, with 14 bases between. CDR3: CASYSGAFNEQFF. The CDR3 nucleotides read TGTGCCAGCTACTCAGGGGCCTTCAATGAGCAGTTCTTC.

The rearrangement links TRBV5-1 to TRBJ2-7; 8 nucleotides agree with TRBD1. Germline CDR1 is SGHRS and CDR2 is YFSETQ. This CDR3 is built from 14 residues. V was pared by 4 bases and J by 1 base, with 4 bases of the junction left unmatched. The CDR3 protein is CASSADRGSYEQYF. The CDR3 bases are TGCGCCAGCAGCGCAGACAGGGGTTCCTACGAGCAGTACTTC.

The gene calls are TRBV3-1 (or the pseudogene TRBV3-2) and TRBJ2-1; 14 bases are a match to TRBD2. This CDR3 is built from 19 residues. Germline trimming cut 2 bases from V and 7 bases from J; bases unmatched to any gene: 13. The germline V gene encodes CDR1 LGHDT and CDR2 YNNKEL (reference sequence). The DNA for the CDR3 is TGTGCCAGCAGCCAAATGGGACTAGCGGGAGAATGGACACAAAATGAGCAGTTCTTC. Its translation: CASSQMGLAGEWTQNEQFF.